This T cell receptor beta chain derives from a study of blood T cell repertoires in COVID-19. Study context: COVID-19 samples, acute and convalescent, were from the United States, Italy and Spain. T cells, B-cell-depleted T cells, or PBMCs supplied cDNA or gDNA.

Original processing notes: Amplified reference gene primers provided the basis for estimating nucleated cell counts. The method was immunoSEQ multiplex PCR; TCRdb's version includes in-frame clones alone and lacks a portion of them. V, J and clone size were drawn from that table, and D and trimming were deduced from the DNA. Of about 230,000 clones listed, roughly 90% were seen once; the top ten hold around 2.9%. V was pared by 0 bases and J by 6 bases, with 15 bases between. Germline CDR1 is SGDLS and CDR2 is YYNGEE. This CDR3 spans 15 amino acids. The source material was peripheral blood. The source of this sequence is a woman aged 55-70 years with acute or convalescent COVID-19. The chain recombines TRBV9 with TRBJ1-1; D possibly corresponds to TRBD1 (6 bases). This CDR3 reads CASSVGGGARAEAFF. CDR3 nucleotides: TGTGCCAGCAGCGTAGGAGGGGGGGCGCGAGCTGAAGCTTTCTTT.